The clone carrying this TCR beta chain was counted a single time. The authors ran a second PCR of roughly 6 to 11 cycles using a sample-barcoded 5' primer and a J-beta primer mix. TCRdb reanalysed the 5' RACE reads using MiXCR and keeps one entry per CDR3 protein. The repertoire holds around 500,000 distinct CDR3 sequences, with about 29% as singletons. This sample was included in a study of blood T cells in healthy people across ages. This CDR3 spans 14 amino acids. CDR1 MDHEN and CDR2 SYDVKM come from the germline V gene. Between the trimmed V and J ends, which lost 0 bases and 3 bases, there was a span of 7 bases. The same data also contributed to another study, on T cells of mothers and their children. From that report: From each mother came over 8.5 million TCR beta CDR3 reads, and from each child came a few million.

Sequencing was performed on blood. The TCR originated in a boy between 2 and 15 years old in good health. The chain combines TRBV28 with TRBJ2-3; D ambiguous. DNA for the CDR3: TGTGCCAGCAGTTTATGGGACGAGACAGATACGCAGTATTTT. Translation gives CASSLWDETDTQYF.